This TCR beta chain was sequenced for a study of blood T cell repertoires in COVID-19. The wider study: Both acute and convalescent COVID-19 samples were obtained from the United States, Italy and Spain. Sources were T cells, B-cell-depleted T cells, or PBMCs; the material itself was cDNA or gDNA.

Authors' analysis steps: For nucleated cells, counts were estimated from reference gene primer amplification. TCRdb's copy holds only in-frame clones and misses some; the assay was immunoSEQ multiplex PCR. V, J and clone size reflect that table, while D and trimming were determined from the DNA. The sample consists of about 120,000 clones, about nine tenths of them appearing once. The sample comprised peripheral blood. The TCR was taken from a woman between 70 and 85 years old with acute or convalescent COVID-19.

CDR3 in DNA: TGTGCCAGCAGTCCCCAGGGGAGCCCCTACGAGCAGTACTTC. Translated: CASSPQGSPYEQYF. V usage is TRBV27 and J usage is TRBJ2-7; tentatively, D is TRBD1 (6 bases). V was pared by 5 bases and J by 2 bases, with 13 bases between. The CDR3 spans 14 residues. Germline V gives CDR1 MNHEY, CDR2 SMNVEV (reference sequence).